The sequence of this TCR beta chain was determined in a study of identical twins. The ends were cut back, 5 bases at V and 3 bases at J, with 11 bases in the middle. Germline-derived CDR1 and CDR2 are LGHDT and YNNKEL (reference sequence). The CDR3 totals 13 residues. Study conclusions and caveats: Cross-sectional statistical analysis, not tracking of the same donors, underpinned the conclusions. Whereas memory repertoires showed no such difference, abundant cord blood beta clonotypes carried fewer insertions.

cDNA carried unique molecular identifiers, and a universal primer site was added by template switching. From the 5' RACE reads, TCRdb called clonotypes with MiXCR, one entry per CDR3 protein. The sample consists of some 240,000 distinct CDR3 sequences, about 8.5% of them appearing once. This clonotype was seen a few times. No antigen is known for it. This sample also belongs to another study, concerning yellow fever vaccine responses in identical twins. From that paper: Vaccine T cell responses of twins reportedly seemed partly convergent and partly personalized.

This clonotype was sampled from a woman between 18 and 30 years old in good health. Source material: CD8+ T cells sorted from blood. The chain combines TRBV3-1 with TRBJ2-7; D is ambiguous. CDR3 sequence (DNA): TGTGCCAGCAGCGACTCGTCCGGCTACGAGCAGTACTTC. This translates into CASSDSSGYEQYF.